The 24 T cell receptor beta chains presented below share a single source sample, sequenced in a study of T-cell reconstitution after alpha-beta-depleted transplantation in children. Unique molecular identifiers were incorporated during preparation of the TCRbeta library. TCRdb re-called the PCR reads through MiXCR, storing one row per CDR3 protein. The table includes 750,000 to 950,000 distinct CDR3 sequences, 15% to 20% detected once. This specimen was PBMCs, mostly from graft donor cells, taken 360 days after TCRalphabeta/CD19-depleted stem cell transplant. All receptors come from a male patient between 5 and 17 years old who had a stem cell transplant for acute lymphoblastic leukemia, so the T cells may come from the graft donor.

This clonotype has only a few counts. The V gene is TRBV7-9, the J gene TRBJ2-3; no reliable D call. The V gene lost 4 bases and the J gene lost 4 bases, with 18 bases spanning the gap. Germline V gene lookup returns CDR1 SEHNR and CDR2 FQNEAQ (reference sequence). This CDR3 has 16 amino acids. Here the CDR3 reads CASSSLTVTPADTQYF. CDR3 bases: TGTGCCAGCAGCTCCCTGACCGTCACCCCCGCAGATACGCAGTATTTT. Filled out from reference TRBV7-9 and TRBJ2-3, the complete variable domain reads DTGVSQNPRHKITKRGQNVTFRCDPISEHNRLYWYRQTLGQGPEFLTYFQNEAQLEKSRLLSDRFSAERPKGSFSTLEIQRTEQGDSAMYLCASSSLTVTPADTQYFGPGTRLTVL.

V gene TRBV19 combines with J gene TRBJ2-1; 7 positions match TRBD1. V trimming: 8 bases; J trimming: 4 bases; junction bases outside the gene matches: 8. The CDR3 contains 14 residues. Germline V gene lookup returns CDR1 LNHDA and CDR2 SQIVND (reference sequence). CDR3 sequence (DNA): TGTGCCAGTCTCCGACAGGGTGGGTACAATGAGCAGTTCTTC. Translated, it gives CASLRQGGYNEQFF.

The gene calls are TRBV7-9 and TRBJ2-1, with D possibly TRBD1 on 6 matching bases. Per germline, CDR1 SEHNR and CDR2 FQNEAQ (reference sequence). V lost 5 bases, J lost 11 bases, and 22 bases lay in between. The length of the CDR3 is 15 residues. CDR3 nucleotide sequence: TGTGCCAGCAGCCGACAGGCCGGCGGCCTAAATCAGCAGTTCTTC. Protein product: CASSRQAGGLNQQFF.

This clonotype showed up just a few times. The rearrangement joins TRBV7-9 to TRBJ2-7; the D gene could be TRBD1 or TRBD2 (5 bases each). Trimming removed 5 bases at V and 4 bases at J, with 27 bases between. Germline values: CDR1 SEHNR, CDR2 FQNEAQ (reference sequence). There are 18 residues in the CDR3. The CDR3 loop reads CASSPINSLLGESYEQYF. DNA of the CDR3: TGTGCCAGCAGCCCCATCAACTCCTTACTGGGGGAATCGTACGAGCAGTACTTC.

This clonotype appeared a few times. The genes are TRBV11-2 and TRBJ1-1; 7 bases fit TRBD1. This CDR3 contains 13 residues. V shed 6 bases and J 5 bases; nucleotides not matched to a gene: 6. CDR1 is SGHAT, CDR2 FQNNGV, per germline. In nucleotides, the CDR3 is TGTGCCAGCAGTACCAACAGGGGAACTGAAGCTTTCTTT. Its protein is CASSTNRGTEAFF.

This clonotype was seen at least ten times. DNA of the CDR3: TGTGCCAGCAGCTACTCTAGCGGGTACACAGATACGCAGTATTTT. It encodes CASSYSSGYTDTQYF. V usage is TRBV7-6 and J usage is TRBJ2-3; 8 positions agree with TRBD2. Germline loops: CDR1 SGHVS, CDR2 FNYEAQ. The CDR3 is 15 residues long. The junction had 5 bases not matched to a gene; V was cut back by 4 bases and J by 2 bases.

This clonotype occurred once. This chain uses TRBV5-1 with TRBJ1-6; D uncertain. CDR1 and CDR2 from the germline V gene are SGHRS and YFSETQ. V lost 4 bases and J lost 10, with 15 bases in between. This CDR3 contains 14 residues. In DNA form, the CDR3 reads TGCGCCAGCAGCCTAGAGTTACTGGGCTCACCCCTCCACTTT. The encoded protein is CASSLELLGSPLHF.

This clonotype came up many times. The rearrangement uses TRBV5-1 and TRBJ2-7; 10 bases align to TRBD2. V lost 6 bases to trimming and J lost 0 bases; unmatched junction nucleotides: 18. Germline CDR1 is SGHRS and CDR2 is YFSETQ. The CDR3 runs to 19 residues. The CDR3 region has the DNA TGCGCCAGCACCTTATCCTGGACAGGGAGGACTAGCGGCTCCTACGAGCAGTACTTC. Residues: CASTLSWTGRTSGSYEQYF.

This clonotype was seen only a few times. This rearrangement joins TRBV21-1 to TRBJ2-7; TRBD1 is the table's D call and was not checked against the DNA. TRBV21-1 is a pseudogene locus. The CDR3 is 17 residues long. The CDR3 bases are TGTGCCAGCAGCACATCCCCCCGCGAAGGGCGGTCCTACGAGCAGTACTTC. Its protein is CASSTSPREGRSYEQYF.

This clonotype has more than one count but fewer than ten. The rearrangement links TRBV7-9 to TRBJ1-3, with D possibly being TRBD1 (5 bases). The germline V gene encodes CDR1 SEHNR and CDR2 FQNEAQ (reference sequence). CDR3 length equals 17 residues. Between the trimmed V and J ends, which lost 5 bases and 0 bases, there was a span of 17 bases. The DNA of the CDR3 is TGTGCCAGCAGCCCAGAGGGGCCAAGGGTCTCTGGAAACACCATATATTTT. Its protein is CASSPEGPRVSGNTIYF.

This clonotype was observed a few times. V is TRBV24-1 and J is TRBJ2-5, with D perhaps given as TRBD1 or TRBD2 (6 bases each). CDR1 is KGHDR, CDR2 SFDVKD, per germline. The CDR3 spans 14 residues. V was cut by 1 base and J by 5 bases, with 10 bases left in between. Here the CDR3 reads CATSDFNGGETQYF. The CDR3 DNA is TGTGCCACCAGTGATTTCAACGGGGGCGAGACCCAGTACTTC.

In its sample, this clonotype was seen once. The gene calls are TRBV12-3 or TRBV12-4 and TRBJ1-2, with D tentatively TRBD1 (6 bases). The CDR3 loop spans 15 amino acids. V was pared by 4 bases and J by 5 bases, with 17 bases between. CDR3 in amino acids: CASSSTGIGGYGYTF. The CDR3 DNA follows: TGTGCCAGCAGTTCGACAGGCATTGGGGGGTATGGCTACACCTTC.

The rearrangement joins TRBV18 to TRBJ2-7, with a possible D match to TRBD2 (5 bases). This CDR3 has 16 residues. In germline, CDR1 is KGHSH, CDR2 LQKENI. Trimming took 0 bases from V and 4 from J, leaving 16 bases between them. In DNA, the CDR3 is TGTGCCAGCTCACCACCGGTCACTAGACATAGTTACGAGCAGTACTTC. The encoded protein is CASSPPVTRHSYEQYF.

The chain joins TRBV7-6 to TRBJ2-6; D uncertain. The germline V and J ends were trimmed by 2 bases and 0 bases, with 11 bases remaining between them. The length of the CDR3 is 17 residues. Germline loops: CDR1 SGHVS, CDR2 FNYEAQ. The CDR3 nucleotides read TGTGCCAGCAGCTTACAACAGTTCAGCTCTGGGGCCAACGTCCTGACTTTC. It translates to CASSLQQFSSGANVLTF.

This clonotype was picked up a small number of times. The chain combines TRBV6-4 with TRBJ2-1, with unresolved D. The CDR3 is made up of 17 amino acids. Trimming took 0 bases from V and 0 from J, leaving 12 bases between them. Germline values: CDR1 MRHNA, CDR2 SNTAGT. The CDR3 DNA sequence: TGTGCCAGCAGTGACTCAGGTCCCGATATCTCCTACAATGAGCAGTTCTTC. It codes for CASSDSGPDISYNEQFF.

This clonotype occurred a few times. This chain links TRBV6-1 with TRBJ2-7; D is unclear. CDR3 length: 11 residues. Trimming took 2 bases from V and 7 from J, leaving 6 bases between them. Germline assignment: CDR1 MNHNS and CDR2 SASEGT. CDR3: CASSERTEQYF. The CDR3 nucleotides read TGTGCCAGCAGTGAACGTACGGAGCAGTACTTC.

This clonotype was observed many times. One end of the junction does not line up with germline, which may come from a read error. The chain recombines TRBV5-1 with TRBJ2-5; 8 bases map to TRBD2. The germline V gene encodes CDR1 SGHRS and CDR2 YFSETQ. The CDR3 consists of 14 residues. The CDR3, as DNA: TGTGCCAGCAGCTTAGATCGGGGGGGAGAGACCCAGTACTTC. Its protein product is CASSLDRGGETQYF. The whole variable domain, remainder taken from reference TRBV5-1 and TRBJ2-5, is KAGVTQTPRYLIKTRGQQVTLSCSPISGHRSVSWYQQTPGQGLQFLFEYFSETQRNKGNFPGRFSGRQFSNSRSEMNVSTLELGDSALYLCASSLDRGGETQYFGPGTRLLVL.

This CDR3 is CAISGRGSYNEQFF. The CDR3 DNA reads as TGTGCCATCAGTGGGCGAGGCTCCTACAATGAGCAGTTCTTC. The chain carries TRBV10-3 and TRBJ2-1; D gene unclear. V was cut by 4 bases and J by 0 bases, with 7 bases left in between. The length of the CDR3 is 14 residues. The germline V gene encodes CDR1 ENHRY and CDR2 SYGVKD.

This sequence joins TRBV7-6 and TRBJ2-7, with a weak D call TRBD1 (6 bases). CDR1 is SGHVS and CDR2 is FNYEAQ in the germline V gene. CDR3 length equals 13 residues. The V end was cut by 5 bases, the J end by 5 bases, with 13 bases between. The CDR3 sequence: CASSPTGSNEQYF. The CDR3 DNA sequence: TGTGCCAGCAGCCCAACAGGGTCCAACGAGCAGTACTTC.

Many counts were recorded for this clonotype. The chain couples TRBV29-1 to TRBJ2-7, with no clear D. The CDR3 contains 14 residues. Deletions cut 0 bases from V and 1 base from J, with 10 bases between. Germline V gene lookup returns CDR1 SQVTM and CDR2 ANQGSEA. For the CDR3, the DNA is TGCAGCGTTGAAGATGGCCGCAGTTCCTACGAGCAGTACTTC. Its protein is CSVEDGRSSYEQYF.

This chain joins TRBV25-1 and TRBJ2-7; 10 nucleotides agree with TRBD1. The CDR3 is 16 residues long. Germline CDR1 and CDR2: MGHDK and SYGVNS. The J segment lost 3 bases and the V segment lost 5 bases, leaving 10 bases of the junction unmatched. For the CDR3, the DNA is TGTGCCAGCAGTATATCCGGGACAGGGGCCGACTACGAGCAGTACTTC. This encodes CASSISGTGADYEQYF.

This clonotype occurred a few times. The chain couples TRBV6-1 to TRBJ2-2, with TRBD1 identical over 9 bases. The CDR3 contains 15 residues. The germline V gene has CDR1 MNHNS and CDR2 SASEGT. Germline trimming cut 6 bases from V and 11 bases from J; bases unmatched to any gene: 13. The CDR3 protein is CASRSGQGFGGELFF. CDR3 nucleotide sequence: TGTGCCAGCAGATCCGGACAGGGGTTCGGAGGAGAGCTGTTTTTT.

This clonotype showed up just a few times. The CDR3 DNA reads TGCGCCAGCAGCTTTGGTCGGTCCTCCCGGTCGGAAAAACTGTTTTTT. Translation gives CASSFGRSSRSEKLFF. This chain connects TRBV5-1 to TRBJ1-4; D unclear. V was pared by 2 bases and J by 8 bases, with 19 bases between. The CDR3 contains 16 residues. The V gene's germline CDR1 is SGHRS and CDR2 YFSETQ.

This clonotype was detected a few times. This rearrangement joins TRBV15 to TRBJ1-3; TRBD1 is a possible D gene (6 bases). The germline V gene encodes CDR1 LNHNV and CDR2 YYDKDF (reference sequence). This CDR3 is built from 15 residues. V lost 0 bases, J lost 4 bases, and 10 bases lay in between. The chain's CDR3 is CATSRDAGTGNTIYF. For the CDR3, the DNA is TGTGCCACCAGCAGAGATGCAGGGACAGGAAACACCATATATTTT.